The 30 T cell receptor beta chains listed next were all sequenced from one sample in a study of OX40 agonist ivuxolimab in advanced cancers. TCRdb's table, derived via immunoSEQ multiplex PCR, lists solely in-frame clones and lacks some. The sample shows 5,000 to 7,500 clones, 79% of them seen only once. The sequencing used CD4+ or CD8+ T cells sorted from blood, collected in a trial of the OX40 agonist ivuxolimab. These receptors originate from an adult with an advanced solid tumor such as melanoma, head and neck, liver or kidney cancer.

The gene calls are TRBV28 and TRBJ2-1; D is ambiguous. CDR1 is MDHEN, CDR2 SYDVKM, per germline. Trimming removed 4 bases from V and 8 bases from J, with 21 bases in between. The length of the CDR3 is 16 residues. CDR3 protein: CASSSNGVREIDEQFF. As DNA, the CDR3 is TGTGCCAGCAGTTCGAATGGGGTGAGAGAGATCGATGAGCAGTTCTTC.

The chain uses TRBV7-8 and TRBJ2-1; 10 bases are shared with TRBD2. The V gene's germline CDR1 is SGHVS and CDR2 FQNEAQ. The CDR3 is made up of 15 amino acids. V dropped 4 bases and J dropped 8; count of bases not matched to a gene: 8. The CDR3 loop reads CASSSIAGGRDEQFF. The CDR3 coding sequence is TGTGCCAGCAGCTCAATAGCGGGGGGCAGGGATGAGCAGTTCTTC.

The table lists this clone with a few counts. CDR3 nucleotide sequence: TGTGCCAGCGGAGTACAGGGGGCGTTTGAGACCCAGTACTTC. It yields the protein CASGVQGAFETQYF. The genes are TRBV2 and TRBJ2-5, with 9 bases lining up with TRBD1. J gave up 5 bases and V 8 bases, and 9 bases lay outside the gene matches. Germline V gene sequence: CDR1 SNHLY, CDR2 FYNNEI. CDR3 length equals 14 residues.

The chain uses TRBV27 and TRBJ2-7; 12 nucleotides agree with TRBD1. The CDR3 sequence is 15 residues long. CDR1 is MNHEY, CDR2 SMNVEV, per germline (reference sequence). The trim removed 3 bases at V and 3 bases at J, leaving 3 bases unmatched. The CDR3 DNA sequence: TGTGCCAGCAGTTTCGGGACAGGGGGCGACTACGAGCAGTACTTC. Its protein product is CASSFGTGGDYEQYF.

The V call is TRBV12-5, the J call TRBJ2-4, with 11 positions matching TRBD1. The trim removed 6 bases at V and 6 bases at J, leaving 4 bases unmatched. The CDR3 runs 14 residues. The germline gives CDR1 LGHNT, CDR2 FRNRAP. CDR3 nucleotide sequence: TGTGCTAGTGGAACCGGGACAGGGGGAAACATTCAGTACTTC. Its translation: CASGTGTGGNIQYF.

V gene TRBV5-1 combines with J gene TRBJ2-7, with a tentative D call TRBD2 (5 bases). The CDR3 totals 13 residues. V was cut by 3 bases and J by 4 bases, with 11 bases left in between. Germline V gene data show CDR1 as SGHRS and CDR2 as YFSETQ. The CDR3 protein is CASSWRLSYEQYF. In DNA, the CDR3 is TGCGCCAGCAGCTGGAGGTTGAGTTACGAGCAGTACTTC.

J is TRBJ2-7 and V is TRBV2; D might be TRBD2 (7 bases). The CDR3 sequence is 15 residues long. V was clipped by 7 bases and J by 3 bases, with 19 bases between them. Germline V gene lookup returns CDR1 SNHLY and CDR2 FYNNEI. CDR3 nucleotides: TGTGCCAGCACCCCGAGGGGGGAGGGGCGCTACGAGCAGTACTTC. Protein product: CASTPRGEGRYEQYF.

The chain uses TRBV4-3 and TRBJ1-2; no clear D gene. V lost 1 base to trimming and J lost 6 bases, with 9 bases between them. Germline CDR1 reads LGHNA; CDR2 reads YSLEER. This CDR3 spans 13 amino acids. The CDR3 coding sequence is TGCGCCAGCAGCCAAGGGTTGTGGGATGGCTACACCTTC. This codes for CASSQGLWDGYTF.

V gene TRBV19 combines with J gene TRBJ2-2, with TRBD2 matching over 9 bases. The CDR3 contains 16 residues. The V gene's germline CDR1 is LNHDA and CDR2 SQIVND (reference sequence). Trimming took 5 bases from V and 3 from J; bases not matched to a gene: 7. CDR3 region: CASSPRLAEYTGELFF. DNA for the CDR3: TGTGCCAGTAGTCCGCGACTAGCGGAATACACCGGGGAGCTGTTTTTT.

This chain joins TRBV9 and TRBJ2-7, with 8 positions matching TRBD1. V dropped 4 bases and J dropped 5; count of bases not matched to a gene: 11. Germline CDR1 SGDLS, CDR2 YYNGEE. The CDR3 spans 15 residues. The DNA for the CDR3 is TGTGCCAGCAGCCCTGGGAGGACAGGGTCCGACGAGCAGTACTTC. Amino acids: CASSPGRTGSDEQYF.

CDR3 bases: TGTGCCAGCAGCGTAGGAGCCGGCTACGAGCAGTACTTC. Translated, it gives CASSVGAGYEQYF. This chain links TRBV9 with TRBJ2-7, with no clear D. This CDR3 region has 13 residues. Trimming took off 0 bases at V and 3 bases at J, with 7 bases between the two ends. Germline assignment: CDR1 SGDLS and CDR2 YYNGEE.

On this clone itself: The same CDR3 can be traced to other DNA sequences in this sample. The chain is built from TRBV5-4 and TRBJ2-1; D perhaps matches TRBD1 (6 bases). Germline-derived CDR1 and CDR2 are SGHNT and YYREEE (reference sequence). V was trimmed by 2 bases and J by 6 bases, leaving 6 bases between them. This CDR3 region has 12 residues. The CDR3 sequence is CASSLGGNEQFF. The CDR3 DNA reads as TGTGCCAGCAGCTTAGGGGGCAATGAGCAGTTCTTC.

This clone has more than one count but fewer than ten. The chain is built from TRBV10-1 and TRBJ2-7; D unclear. CDR1 and CDR2 from the germline V gene are WNHNN and SYGVQD (reference sequence). The ends were cut back, 3 bases at V and 2 bases at J, with 11 bases in the middle. This CDR3 is 14 amino acids long. CDR3 residues: CASSDGILPYEQYF. The CDR3 DNA is TGCGCCAGCAGTGATGGGATCCTACCCTACGAGCAGTACTTC.

This clone has only a few counts. The rearrangement joins TRBV19 to TRBJ1-2; a weak D match, TRBD1 (5 bases). Germline-derived CDR1 and CDR2 are LNHDA and SQIVND (reference sequence). V lost 7 bases, J lost 1 base, and 10 bases lay in between. The CDR3 covers 13 residues. The CDR3 spells CASTPGLNYGYTF. CDR3 DNA sequence: TGTGCCAGTACGCCGGGACTTAACTATGGCTACACCTTC.

The CDR3 coding sequence is TGTGCCAGCAGTTCGGACGGTGGAATAGGATTCCCCTATGGCTACACCTTC. It translates to CASSSDGGIGFPYGYTF. The genes are TRBV27 and TRBJ1-2; D is undetermined. Trimming left V 4 bases short and J 4 bases short, with 22 bases between. The CDR3 has 17 residues. CDR1 and CDR2 from the germline V gene are MNHEY and SMNVEV (reference sequence).

This rearrangement joins TRBV6-6 to TRBJ1-2, with D unresolved. The germline gives CDR1 MNHNY, CDR2 SVGAGI (reference sequence). This CDR3 has 16 residues. V was cut by 5 bases and J by 3 bases, with 19 bases left in between. As DNA, the CDR3 is TGTGCCAGCAGTCAGCTGGAACTGGATACGTACTATGGCTACACCTTC. As protein: CASSQLELDTYYGYTF.

The chain links TRBV1 to TRBJ2-2; TRBD1, the table's D call, lacks a check against the DNA. TRBV1 corresponds to a pseudogene. The CDR3 is made up of 17 amino acids. The CDR3 loop is CTSSQERKTGITGELFF. The CDR3 DNA sequence: TGCACCAGCAGCCAAGAAAGGAAGACAGGGATCACCGGGGAGCTGTTTTTT.

The CDR3 nucleotides are TGTGCACTACAGGTCGGGTTCTTC. Translating gives CALQVGFF. The chain recombines TRBV25-1 with TRBJ2-1; tentative D call: TRBD1 (5 bases). There are 8 residues in the CDR3. From germline, CDR1 is MGHDK and CDR2 SYGVNS.

For the CDR3, the DNA is TGTGCCAGCAGTTTAACGGTAGCTACTAGCACAGATACGCAGTATTTT. It yields the protein CASSLTVATSTDTQYF. The chain links TRBV28 to TRBJ2-3; D is ambiguous. The V gene's germline CDR1 is MDHEN and CDR2 SYDVKM. Between the trimmed V and J ends, which lost 2 bases and 0 bases, there was a span of 12 bases. The length of the CDR3 is 16 residues.

Here the CDR3 reads CASSYGGGSTGELFF. CDR3 DNA: TGTGCCAGCAGTTACGGAGGGGGTAGCACCGGGGAGCTGTTTTTT. The chain joins TRBV6-5 to TRBJ2-2; perhaps D is TRBD1 or TRBD2 (6 bases each). Trimming left V 2 bases short and J 4 bases short, with 11 bases between. From germline, CDR1 is MNHEY and CDR2 SVGAGI. CDR3 length: 15 amino acids.

The chain is built from TRBV28 and TRBJ2-7; maybe TRBD1 (6 bases). This CDR3 has 15 residues. V was clipped by 1 base and J by 0 bases, with 10 bases between them. The germline CDR1 and CDR2 sequences are MDHEN and SYDVKM. This CDR3 reads CASSLYRDGSYEQYF. DNA of the CDR3: TGTGCCAGCAGTTTATACAGGGACGGCTCCTACGAGCAGTACTTC.

This chain links TRBV6-1 with TRBJ1-5; D gene ambiguous. This CDR3 region has 13 residues. V was shortened by 5 bases and J by 7 bases, with 12 bases between the two germline ends. Germline V gene data show CDR1 as MNHNS and CDR2 as SASEGT. The CDR3 loop is CASSTWPFQPQHF. The CDR3, as DNA: TGTGCCAGCAGTACGTGGCCATTCCAGCCCCAGCATTTT.

In its sample, this clone was seen once. The V call is TRBV29-1, the J call TRBJ1-2, with D perhaps TRBD1 (6 bases). Trimming pared 7 bases from V and 7 bases from J, leaving 16 bases between. The CDR3 is 12 residues long. CDR1 and CDR2 from the germline V gene are SQVTM and ANQGSEA. CDR3 nucleotide sequence: TGCAGCGGTGACTGGGGGGGGCTTGGCTACACCTTC. It yields the protein CSGDWGGLGYTF.

J is TRBJ1-4 and V is TRBV25-1; TRBD1 might be the D (5 bases). CDR1 is MGHDK, CDR2 SYGVNS, per germline. The CDR3 contains 15 residues. Trimming cost V 1 base and J 6 bases, with 12 bases left between them. DNA for the CDR3: TGTGCCAGCAGTGAATTCTCAGGGCCGCATGAAAAACTGTTTTTT. Its protein product is CASSEFSGPHEKLFF.

The gene calls are TRBV27 and TRBJ1-5; D call uncertain. V shed 3 bases and J shed 0 bases, with 6 bases lying between them. The CDR3 spans 14 residues. The germline gives CDR1 MNHEY, CDR2 SMNVEV (reference sequence). As DNA, the CDR3 is TGTGCCAGCAGTTTTGAATATAGCAATCAGCCCCAGCATTTT. This gives the protein CASSFEYSNQPQHF.

The rearrangement joins TRBV5-6 to TRBJ1-3; D may be TRBD1 (6 bases). This CDR3 contains 19 residues. The germline CDR1 and CDR2 sequences are SGHDT and YYEEEE. V lost 4 bases and J 0 bases, leaving 23 bases between the germline ends. In DNA, the CDR3 is TGTGCCAGCAGCGCCTGGTGGCAGGACAGACCAAGCTCTGGAAACACCATATATTTT. Translated, it gives CASSAWWQDRPSSGNTIYF. The full variable domain, rest sourced from reference TRBV5-6 and TRBJ1-3, is DAGVTQSPTHLIKTRGQQVTLRCSPKSGHDTVSWYQQALGQGPQFIFQYYEEEERQRGNFPDRFSGHQFPNYSSELNVNALLLGDSALYLCASSAWWQDRPSSGNTIYFGEGSWLTVV.

The chain links TRBV2 to TRBJ2-1; D not certain. V shed 4 bases and J shed 4 bases, with 2 bases lying between them. Germline V lookup: CDR1 SNHLY, CDR2 FYNNEI. The length of the CDR3 is 11 residues. CDR3 region: CASSVYNEQFF. The CDR3 DNA reads TGTGCCAGCAGTGTATACAATGAGCAGTTCTTC.

This clone occurred a few times. The chain uses TRBV28 and TRBJ2-7; 8 bases are shared with TRBD2. CDR1 MDHEN and CDR2 SYDVKM come from the germline V gene. CDR3 length: 14 amino acids. The junction had 9 bases not matched to a gene; V was cut back by 5 bases and J by 6 bases. The CDR3 sequence is CASSPGAGVTEQYF. CDR3 bases: TGTGCCAGCAGTCCTGGAGCGGGAGTAACCGAGCAGTACTTC.

V and J are TRBV28 and TRBJ2-1; D is undetermined. CDR1 is MDHEN and CDR2 is SYDVKM in the germline V gene. With 2 bases removed from V and 4 bases from J, the gap between germline ends came to 9 bases. This CDR3 comprises 14 residues. CDR3: CASSLSYSYNEQFF. Here the CDR3 DNA reads TGTGCCAGCAGTTTAAGTTACTCGTACAATGAGCAGTTCTTC.

Here the CDR3 DNA reads TGTGCCAGCAGCCCGACAGGGAGGAGCACAGATACGCAGTATTTT. It codes for CASSPTGRSTDTQYF. The V gene is TRBV7-6, the J gene TRBJ2-3; maybe TRBD1 (7 bases). CDR1 is SGHVS and CDR2 is FNYEAQ in the germline V gene. This CDR3 contains 15 residues. V was pared by 5 bases and J by 0 bases, with 12 bases between.